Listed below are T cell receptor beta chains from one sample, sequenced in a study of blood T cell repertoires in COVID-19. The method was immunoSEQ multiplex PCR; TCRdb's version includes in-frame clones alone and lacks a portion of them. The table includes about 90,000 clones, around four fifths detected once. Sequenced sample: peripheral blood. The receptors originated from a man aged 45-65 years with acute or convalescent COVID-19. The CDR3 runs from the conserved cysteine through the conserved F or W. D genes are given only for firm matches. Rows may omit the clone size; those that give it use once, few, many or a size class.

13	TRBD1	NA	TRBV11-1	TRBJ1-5	CASGQGAKQPQHF	TGTGCCAGCGGACAGGGGGCAAAGCAGCCCCAGCATTTT
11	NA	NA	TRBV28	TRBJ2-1	CASSLGDEQFF	TGTGCCAGCAGTTTGGGAGATGAGCAGTTCTTC
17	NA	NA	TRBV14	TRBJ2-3	CASSQVLETWFPDTQYF	TGTGCCAGCAGCCAAGTTTTGGAGACTTGGTTTCCAGATACGCAGTATTTT
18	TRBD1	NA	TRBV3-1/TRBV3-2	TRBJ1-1	CASSQTATGRARNTEAFF	TGTGCCAGCAGCCAAACTGCGACAGGGCGGGCCCGGAACACTGAAGCTTTCTTT
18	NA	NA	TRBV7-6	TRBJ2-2	CASSLGAGLLANTGELFF	TGTGCCAGCAGCTTAGGGGCAGGTCTTCTCGCGAACACCGGGGAGCTGTTTTTT
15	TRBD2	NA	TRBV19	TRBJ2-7	CASSIESGSGYEQYF	TGTGCCAGTAGTATTGAAAGCGGGAGCGGCTACGAGCAGTACTTC
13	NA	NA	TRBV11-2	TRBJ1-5	CASSRQPGQPQHF	TGTGCCAGCAGCCGCCAGCCAGGGCAGCCCCAGCATTTT
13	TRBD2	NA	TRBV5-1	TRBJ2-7	CASSLVGGSEKYF	TGCGCCAGCAGCTTGGTTGGCGGGAGCGAGAAGTACTTC
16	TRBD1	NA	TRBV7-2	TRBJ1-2	CASSFSSTGTGYGYTF	TGTGCCAGCAGCTTCTCCTCCACCGGGACAGGTTATGGCTACACCTTC
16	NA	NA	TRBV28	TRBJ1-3	CASSSHRADSGNTIYF	TGTGCCAGCAGTTCCCACAGGGCCGACTCTGGAAACACCATATATTTT
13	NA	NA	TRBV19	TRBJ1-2	CASSPFEGDGYTF	TGTGCCAGTAGCCCCTTCGAAGGGGATGGCTACACCTTC
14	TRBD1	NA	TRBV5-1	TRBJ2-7	CASRPGQGGNEQYF	TGCGCCAGCAGACCGGGACAGGGGGGTAACGAGCAGTACTTC
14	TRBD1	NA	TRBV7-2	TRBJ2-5	CASSSNRGQETQYF	TGTGCCAGCAGCTCGAACAGGGGCCAAGAGACCCAGTACTTC
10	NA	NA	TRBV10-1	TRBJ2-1	CASSLNEQFF	TGCGCCAGCAGTCTCAATGAGCAGTTCTTC
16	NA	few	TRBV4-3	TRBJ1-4	CASSQTRTDVYEKLFF	TGCGCCAGCAGCCAAACCCGGACAGACGTCTATGAAAAACTGTTTTTT
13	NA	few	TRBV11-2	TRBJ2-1	CASSSSSYNEQFF	TGTGCCAGCAGCTCCTCCTCCTACAATGAGCAGTTCTTC
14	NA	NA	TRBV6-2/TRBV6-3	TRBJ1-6	CASSYTGPSSPLHF	TGTGCCAGCAGTTACACAGGGCCAAGTTCACCCCTCCACTTT
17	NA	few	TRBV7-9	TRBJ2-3	CASSLRGAAATTDTQYF	TGTGCCAGCAGCTTACGTGGAGCGGCAGCCACCACAGATACGCAGTATTTT
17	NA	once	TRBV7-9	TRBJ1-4	CASSLSGGGALNEKLFF	TGTGCCAGCAGCCTATCGGGTGGAGGAGCTCTTAATGAAAAACTGTTTTTT
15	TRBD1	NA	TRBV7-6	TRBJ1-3	CASSRDRASGNTIYF	TGTGCCAGCAGCCGGGACAGGGCCTCTGGAAACACCATATATTTT
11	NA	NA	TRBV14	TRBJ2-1	CASSHYHEQFF	TGTGCCAGCTCCCACTACCATGAGCAGTTCTTC
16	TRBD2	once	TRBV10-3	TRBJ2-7	CAISDPSGASSYEQYF	TGTGCCATCAGTGACCCTAGCGGGGCAAGCTCCTACGAGCAGTACTTC
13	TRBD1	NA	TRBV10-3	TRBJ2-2	CAVDRGNTGELFF	TGTGCCGTAGACAGGGGGAACACCGGGGAGCTGTTTTTT
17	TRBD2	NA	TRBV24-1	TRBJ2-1	CATSDGTSGRDGNEQFF	TGTGCCACCAGTGATGGGACTAGCGGGAGGGATGGGAATGAGCAGTTCTTC
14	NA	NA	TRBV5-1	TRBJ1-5	CASSLTGIDQPQHF	TGCGCCAGCAGCTTGACGGGAATAGATCAGCCCCAGCATTTT
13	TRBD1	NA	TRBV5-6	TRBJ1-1	CASSSDRGTEAFF	TGTGCCAGCAGCTCGGACAGGGGGACTGAAGCTTTCTTT
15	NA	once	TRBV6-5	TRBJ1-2	CASSYSKAGYDGYTF	TGTGCCAGCAGTTACTCGAAGGCAGGGTACGATGGCTACACCTTC
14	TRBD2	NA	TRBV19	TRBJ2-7	CASSIRGGFYEQYF	TGTGCCAGTAGTATTCGGGGGGGGTTCTACGAGCAGTACTTC
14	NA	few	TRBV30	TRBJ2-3	CAWRVAGATDTQYF	TGTGCCTGGAGGGTGGCGGGGGCCACAGATACGCAGTATTTT
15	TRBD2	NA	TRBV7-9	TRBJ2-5	CASSVSGREQETQYF	TGTGCCAGCAGCGTCAGCGGGAGAGAACAAGAGACCCAGTACTTC
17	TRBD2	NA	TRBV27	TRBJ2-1	CASTPGRLAGISVEQFF	TGTGCCAGCACCCCCGGCCGACTAGCGGGCATCAGCGTTGAGCAGTTCTTC
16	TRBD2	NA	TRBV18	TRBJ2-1	CASSVASGIGGNEQFF	TGTGCCAGCTCAGTCGCAAGCGGGATCGGAGGCAATGAGCAGTTCTTC
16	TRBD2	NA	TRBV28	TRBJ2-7	CASSLALAGKIYEQYF	TGTGCCAGCAGTTTAGCGTTAGCGGGAAAAATCTACGAGCAGTACTTC
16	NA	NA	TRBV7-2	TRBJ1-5	CASSATGSRGNQPQHF	TGTGCCAGCAGCGCCACAGGCAGTCGGGGCAATCAGCCCCAGCATTTT
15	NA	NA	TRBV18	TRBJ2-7	CASSPSTGPSYEQYF	TGTGCCAGCTCACCAAGCACAGGGCCTTCCTACGAGCAGTACTTC
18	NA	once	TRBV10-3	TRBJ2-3	CAISETLIQGTSTDTQYF	TGTGCCATCAGTGAGACACTGATACAGGGAACTAGCACAGATACGCAGTATTTT
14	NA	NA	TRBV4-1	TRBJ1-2	CASSRGGGAGGYTF	TGCGCCAGCAGCAGGGGCGGGGGGGCTGGTGGCTACACCTTC
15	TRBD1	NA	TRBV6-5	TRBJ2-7	CASSYSGQGAYEQYF	TGTGCCAGCAGTTACTCCGGACAGGGGGCCTACGAGCAGTACTTC
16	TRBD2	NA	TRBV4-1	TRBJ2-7	CASSPWPSGSSYEQYF	TGCGCCAGCAGCCCTTGGCCTAGCGGGAGTTCCTACGAGCAGTACTTC
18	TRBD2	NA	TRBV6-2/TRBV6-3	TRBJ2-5	CASSYRHGLAGTQETQYF	TGTGCCAGCAGTTACCGCCACGGACTAGCGGGGACCCAAGAGACCCAGTACTTC
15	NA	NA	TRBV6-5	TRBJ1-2	CASSSRGSEVYGYTF	TGTGCCAGCAGTTCCCGCGGGTCTGAGGTTTATGGCTACACCTTC
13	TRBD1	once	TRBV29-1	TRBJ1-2	CSVPGQGHYGYTF	TGCAGCGTCCCGGGACAGGGACACTATGGCTACACCTTC
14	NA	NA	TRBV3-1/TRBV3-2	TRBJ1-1	CASSQGAPNTEAFF	TGTGCCAGCAGCCAAGGGGCACCCAACACTGAAGCTTTCTTT
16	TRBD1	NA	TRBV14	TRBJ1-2	CASSLPGQGTPYGYTF	TGTGCCAGCAGCCTACCCGGACAGGGCACCCCCTATGGCTACACCTTC
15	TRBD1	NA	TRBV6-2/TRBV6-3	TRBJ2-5	CASSTRDRGQETQYF	TGTGCCAGCAGTACCAGGGACAGGGGGCAAGAGACCCAGTACTTC
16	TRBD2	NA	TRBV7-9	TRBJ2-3	CASSLGRGFGTDTQYF	TGTGCCAGCAGCTTGGGGAGGGGCTTTGGCACAGATACGCAGTATTTT
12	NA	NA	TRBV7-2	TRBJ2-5	CASSLYQETQYF	TGTGCCAGCAGCCTATACCAAGAGACCCAGTACTTC
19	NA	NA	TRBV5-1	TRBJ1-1	CASSDPGQGDLISNTEAFF	TGCGCCAGCAGCGATCCGGGACAAGGGGATTTAATCTCGAACACTGAAGCTTTCTTT
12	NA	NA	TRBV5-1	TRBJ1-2	CASSSTNYGYTF	TGCGCCAGCAGCTCCACTAACTATGGCTACACCTTC
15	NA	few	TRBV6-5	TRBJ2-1	CASSRGRGSYNEQFF	TGTGCCAGCAGTCGAGGGAGAGGTTCCTACAATGAGCAGTTCTTC